The 30 T cell receptor beta chains below all came from one sample that was sequenced in a study of T cell changes during pregnancy in multiple sclerosis. Sequencing was performed with immunoSEQ multiplex PCR; in TCRdb, only in-frame clones are kept and a portion is missing. This sample has around 57,000 clones, with roughly 92% found just once. The material was CD4+ T cells from peripheral blood mononuclear cells, obtained in the third trimester of pregnancy. The receptors here all came from a female donor with multiple sclerosis, enrolled in a pregnancy study.

The V gene is TRBV7-9, the J gene TRBJ2-2; TRBD2 might be the D (6 bases). There are 16 residues in the CDR3. V lost 2 bases, J lost 3 bases, and 13 bases lay in between. The germline gives CDR1 SEHNR, CDR2 FQNEAQ (reference sequence). The DNA for the CDR3 is TGTGCCAGCAGCTTACGGAGGGCGATAGACACCGGGGAGCTGTTTTTT. Protein sequence: CASSLRRAIDTGELFF.

The V call is TRBV19, the J call TRBJ2-2; D is unclear. Germline V lookup: CDR1 LNHDA, CDR2 SQIVND (reference sequence). V lost 4 bases and J 4 bases, leaving 13 bases between the germline ends. CDR3 length: 15 amino acids. The CDR3 DNA is TGTGCCAGTAGTAATCAACTCGGTAGCACCGGGGAGCTGTTTTTT. Protein sequence: CASSNQLGSTGELFF. Looking up the rest from reference TRBV19 and TRBJ2-2 gives the full variable domain: DGGITQSPKYLFRKEGQNVTLSCEQNLNHDAMYWYRQDPGQGLRLIYYSQIVNDFQKGDIAEGYSVSREKKESFPLTVTSAQKNPTAFYLCASSNQLGSTGELFFGEGSRLTVL.

This clone showed up just once. V gene TRBV6-1 combines with J gene TRBJ2-1; weak D call: TRBD1 (6 bases). Germline V gene data show CDR1 as MNHNS and CDR2 as SASEGT. This CDR3 comprises 15 residues. V dropped 1 base and J dropped 4 bases, with 11 bases sitting between them. The CDR3 DNA sequence: TGTGCCAGCAGTGAAGGGTACAGGGCATACAATGAGCAGTTCTTC. Translation: CASSEGYRAYNEQFF.

The rearrangement uses TRBV5-1 and TRBJ1-1; 7 nucleotides line up with TRBD1. V gave up 4 bases and J gave up 2 bases; unmatched junction bases: 14. Germline V gene data show CDR1 as SGHRS and CDR2 as YFSETQ. This CDR3 region has 17 residues. DNA of the CDR3: TGCGCCAGCAGCATGCTACCCATGACAGGGCCCAACACTGAAGCTTTCTTT. This codes for CASSMLPMTGPNTEAFF.

The chain is built from TRBV5-1 and TRBJ1-2, with D perhaps TRBD1 (6 bases). CDR3 length equals 15 residues. The V gene's germline CDR1 is SGHRS and CDR2 YFSETQ. V was pared by 4 bases and J by 2 bases, with 15 bases between. The CDR3 bases are TGCGCCAGCAGCCAACCGGGGGGCAGGAACTATGGCTACACCTTC. Protein sequence: CASSQPGGRNYGYTF. Full variable domain (remainder filled in from reference TRBV5-1 and TRBJ1-2): KAGVTQTPRYLIKTRGQQVTLSCSPISGHRSVSWYQQTPGQGLQFLFEYFSETQRNKGNFPGRFSGRQFSNSRSEMNVSTLELGDSALYLCASSQPGGRNYGYTFGSGTRLTVV.

The chain couples TRBV5-1 to TRBJ1-2, with 7 bases fitting TRBD1. With 0 bases clipped from V and 0 bases from J, the junction kept 5 bases outside the gene matches. The CDR3 covers 16 residues. The germline V gene encodes CDR1 SGHRS and CDR2 YFSETQ. The CDR3 DNA is TGCGCCAGCAGCTTGGGCGGACAGGCCGCTAACTATGGCTACACCTTC. This translates into CASSLGGQAANYGYTF.

The chain links TRBV15 to TRBJ2-1; 7 bases are a match to TRBD1. Trimming cost V 3 bases and J 1 base; bases outside gene matches: 3. CDR3 length: 15 residues. Looked up from germline, CDR1 is LNHNV and CDR2 is YYDKDF (reference sequence). The CDR3 DNA reads TGTGCCACCAGCAGTGGCAGGGGGTCCTACAATGAGCAGTTCTTC. Its protein product is CATSSGRGSYNEQFF.

This chain links TRBV5-8 with TRBJ2-1; TRBD2 agrees at 9 bases. The CDR3 totals 16 residues. V shed 1 base and J 4 bases; nucleotides not matched to a gene: 6. Germline assignment: CDR1 SGHTS and CDR2 YDEGEE. CDR3 region: CASSLWAGGTYNEQFF. CDR3 coding DNA: TGTGCCAGCAGCTTGTGGGCGGGAGGGACTTACAATGAGCAGTTCTTC.

CDR3 nucleotide sequence: TGTGCCAGTAGTAGACCCTTGGATAGCGGCGTAGATACGCAGTATTTT. It encodes CASSRPLDSGVDTQYF. The chain couples TRBV19 to TRBJ2-3; TRBD2 is a possible D gene (6 bases). The germline V gene has CDR1 LNHDA and CDR2 SQIVND (reference sequence). This CDR3 contains 16 residues. Trimming stripped 4 bases from V and 5 bases from J, with 19 bases between.

This clone was seen just once. The chain employs TRBV9 and TRBJ2-3, with 10 bases identical to TRBD2. The CDR3 sequence is 16 residues long. With 3 bases clipped from V and 4 bases from J, the junction kept 8 bases outside the gene matches. Germline V CDR1 and CDR2: SGDLS, YYNGEE. The chain's CDR3 is CASSAERLAGADTQYF. The CDR3 DNA reads as TGTGCCAGCAGCGCCGAGAGGCTAGCGGGAGCAGATACGCAGTATTTT.

The rearrangement links TRBV18 to TRBJ1-2, with D possibly matching TRBD1 (5 bases). This CDR3 is 14 amino acids long. V lost 6 bases to trimming and J lost 5 bases, with 16 bases between them. CDR1 is KGHSH, CDR2 LQKENI, per germline. CDR3 residues: CASSPGDASYGYTF. The CDR3 DNA is TGTGCCAGCTCTCCGGGGGACGCGAGTTATGGCTACACCTTC.

The chain joins TRBV5-4 to TRBJ2-5; 11 bases are shared with TRBD2. The CDR3 has 15 amino acids. V lost 0 bases, J lost 3 bases, and 1 base stayed unmatched. From germline, CDR1 is SGHNT and CDR2 YYREEE (reference sequence). The CDR3 here is CASSLELAGEETQYF. The CDR3 nucleotides are TGTGCCAGCAGCTTGGAACTAGCGGGGGAAGAGACCCAGTACTTC.

The chain has TRBV5-6 and TRBJ2-5; 11 bases line up with TRBD2. Trimming removed 1 base from V and 7 bases from J; junction bases left unmatched: 12. The CDR3 loop spans 17 amino acids. Per germline, CDR1 SGHDT and CDR2 YYEEEE. CDR3 nucleotide sequence: TGTGCCAGCAGCTTGCCCCCACGATCAACTAGCGGGGGGACCCAGTACTTC. Translated, it gives CASSLPPRSTSGGTQYF.

This clone was observed a single time. The chain employs TRBV7-2 and TRBJ1-5; D perhaps matches TRBD1 (6 bases). The germline V and J ends were trimmed by 1 base and 7 bases, with 14 bases remaining between them. The CDR3 consists of 15 residues. Germline CDR1 SGHTA, CDR2 FQGNSA. Here the CDR3 DNA reads TGTGCCAGCAGCTTAGTTGCAGGGGAGGGGCAGCCCCAGCATTTT. Its translation: CASSLVAGEGQPQHF.

Here the CDR3 reads CASSVATSSGSFQETQYF. CDR3 in DNA: TGTGCCAGCAGCGTAGCTACGTCTAGCGGGTCATTCCAAGAGACCCAGTACTTC. V gene TRBV9 combines with J gene TRBJ2-5, with TRBD2 identical over 8 bases. Germline CDR1 and CDR2: SGDLS and YYNGEE. V dropped 0 bases and J dropped 1; count of bases not matched to a gene: 11. There are 18 residues in the CDR3.

The genes are TRBV18 and TRBJ1-1, with 7 positions matching TRBD1. V shed 3 bases, J shed 6 bases, and the junction held 4 bases outside the gene matches. This CDR3 has 13 residues. The germline V gene encodes CDR1 KGHSH and CDR2 LQKENI. The CDR3 coding sequence is TGTGCCAGCTCACCGACAGGGCCTTCTGAAGCTTTCTTT. It specifies CASSPTGPSEAFF.

The chain employs TRBV9 and TRBJ1-1, with 8 bases fitting TRBD1. CDR1 and CDR2 (germline): SGDLS, YYNGEE. V was clipped by 2 bases and J by 4 bases; unmatched bases: 4. This CDR3 is 14 amino acids long. The chain's CDR3 is CASSVDRGFTEAFF. The CDR3 DNA sequence: TGTGCCAGCAGCGTTGACAGGGGTTTCACTGAAGCTTTCTTT.

The chain has TRBV7-2 and TRBJ1-1, with TRBD1 matching over 7 bases. This CDR3 contains 14 residues. V trimming: 5 bases; J trimming: 0 bases; junction bases outside the gene matches: 3. Germline V gene sequence: CDR1 SGHTA, CDR2 FQGNSA. The CDR3 DNA sequence: TGTGCCAGCAGCCCAGACAGGGTGAACACTGAAGCTTTCTTT. It is translated as CASSPDRVNTEAFF.

The chain has TRBV6-5 and TRBJ1-3; no clear D. The CDR3 runs to 14 residues. V dropped 5 bases and J dropped 0 bases, with 8 bases sitting between them. Germline CDR1 and CDR2: MNHEY and SVGAGI. Here the CDR3 DNA reads TGTGCCAGCAGTCAGACTGTCTCTGGAAACACCATATATTTT. Its translation is CASSQTVSGNTIYF.

The chain is built from TRBV9 and TRBJ2-2; 10 bases fit TRBD1. The CDR3 is made up of 15 amino acids. Germline lookup yields CDR1 SGDLS and CDR2 YYNGEE. V dropped 0 bases and J dropped 6; count of bases not matched to a gene: 2. The CDR3 DNA reads as TGTGCCAGCAGCGTAGTCGGGACAGGGGCCGGGGAGCTGTTTTTT. Protein product: CASSVVGTGAGELFF. Drawing the rest from reference TRBV9 and TRBJ2-2, the complete variable domain is DSGVTQTPKHLITATGQRVTLRCSPRSGDLSVYWYQQSLDQGLQFLIQYYNGEERAKGNILERFSAQQFPDLHSELNLSSLELGDSALYFCASSVVGTGAGELFFGEGSRLTVL.

The chain combines TRBV19 with TRBJ1-4, with 7 bases fitting TRBD1. The CDR3 loop spans 13 amino acids. J gave up 4 bases and V 11 bases, and 7 bases lay outside the gene matches. Per germline, CDR1 LNHDA and CDR2 SQIVND (reference sequence). CDR3: CASGQVLNEKLFF. The CDR3 coding sequence is TGTGCCTCTGGACAGGTCCTTAATGAAAAACTGTTTTTT.

The chain joins TRBV5-5 to TRBJ1-1, with D tentatively TRBD1 (6 bases). CDR1 is SGHKS, CDR2 YYEKEE, per germline (reference sequence). The CDR3 has 14 residues. The V gene lost 2 bases and the J gene lost 12 bases, with 20 bases spanning the gap. CDR3 sequence (DNA): TGTGCCAGCAGCTTCGGCCAGGGGAGATTTTCGCCTTTCTTT. Its protein product is CASSFGQGRFSPFF.

V usage is TRBV15 and J usage is TRBJ2-7, with D perhaps matching TRBD2 (5 bases). The V end was cut by 8 bases, the J end by 0 bases, with 8 bases between. Germline CDR1 reads LNHNV; CDR2 reads YYDKDF (reference sequence). CDR3 size: 12 residues. CDR3 DNA: TGTGCCACCTCGGGGAACTCCTACGAGCAGTACTTC. Residues: CATSGNSYEQYF.

The chain recombines TRBV5-1 with TRBJ2-1; 8 positions match TRBD2. CDR3 size: 15 residues. V lost 2 bases and J lost 7; bases outside the gene matches: 8. Germline lookup yields CDR1 SGHRS and CDR2 YFSETQ. As DNA, the CDR3 is TGCGCCAGCAGCTTACCTGGACTAGCAGTAAATGAGCAGTTCTTC. This codes for CASSLPGLAVNEQFF. Full variable domain (outside the CDR3, taken from reference TRBV5-1 and TRBJ2-1): KAGVTQTPRYLIKTRGQQVTLSCSPISGHRSVSWYQQTPGQGLQFLFEYFSETQRNKGNFPGRFSGRQFSNSRSEMNVSTLELGDSALYLCASSLPGLAVNEQFFGPGTRLTVL.

V usage is TRBV7-6 and J usage is TRBJ2-7; 8 nucleotides agree with TRBD2. CDR1 and CDR2 (germline): SGHVS, FNYEAQ. CDR3 size: 16 residues. The V and J ends lost 2 bases and 2 bases, in that order; junction bases with no gene match: 8. CDR3 in DNA: TGTGCCAGCAGCTTAAGGTTGACTAGCGAAGCCTACGAGCAGTACTTC. Translation: CASSLRLTSEAYEQYF. Supplemented by reference TRBV7-6 and TRBJ2-7, the full variable domain reads GAGVSQSPRYKVTKRGQDVALRCDPISGHVSLYWYRQALGQGPEFLTYFNYEAQQDKSGLPNDRFSAERPEGSISTLTIQRTEQRDSAMYRCASSLRLTSEAYEQYFGPGTRLTVT.

V usage is TRBV30 and J usage is TRBJ1-1, with D possibly TRBD1 on 5 matching bases. The CDR3 runs to 13 residues. Trimming shortened V by 4 bases and J by 1 base, and 10 bases separated the two germline ends. Germline V gives CDR1 GTSNPN, CDR2 SVGIG (reference sequence). CDR3 sequence: CAWKGFPNTEAFF. The CDR3 nucleotides are TGTGCCTGGAAGGGGTTTCCGAACACTGAAGCTTTCTTT.

This clone has a handful of counts. The chain uses TRBV5-1 and TRBJ1-3, with 10 bases that match TRBD1. Unmatched junction bases numbered 2, after V lost 0 bases and J lost 2 bases. The CDR3 contains 16 residues. Germline V lookup: CDR1 SGHRS, CDR2 YFSETQ. CDR3 in DNA: TGCGCCAGCAGCTTGGGACAGGGGGCGACTGGAAACACCATATATTTT. It encodes CASSLGQGATGNTIYF.

The rearrangement links TRBV2 to TRBJ2-2, with D tentatively TRBD1 (6 bases). Trimming left V 2 bases short and J 4 bases short, with 11 bases between. CDR1 is SNHLY and CDR2 is FYNNEI in the germline V gene. The CDR3 runs to 15 residues. The CDR3 protein is CASSELPGATGELFF. The CDR3 DNA reads as TGTGCCAGCAGTGAACTCCCAGGGGCCACCGGGGAGCTGTTTTTT.

This clone has a single count. V gene TRBV27 combines with J gene TRBJ1-5, with 9 bases aligning to TRBD1. This CDR3 contains 18 residues. V dropped 2 bases and J dropped 5; count of bases not matched to a gene: 13. Germline V gene sequence: CDR1 MNHEY, CDR2 SMNVEV (reference sequence). CDR3: CASSLGDWDRESDQPQHF. Written as DNA, the CDR3 is TGTGCCAGCAGTTTAGGAGATTGGGACAGGGAATCGGATCAGCCCCAGCATTTT.

The chain joins TRBV7-4 to TRBJ2-7; 8 bases are shared with TRBD1. The CDR3 is 15 residues long. V lost 9 bases, J lost 4 bases, and 14 bases stayed unmatched. CDR1 and CDR2 from the germline V gene are SGHVT and SQSDAQ. CDR3 region: CARPSGRDRSYEQYF. The CDR3 DNA reads as TGTGCCAGACCCTCCGGACGGGACAGGTCTTACGAGCAGTACTTC.